A single sample is the source of the 30 T cell receptor beta chains below, sequenced in a study of OX40 agonist ivuxolimab in advanced cancers. Method: immunoSEQ multiplex PCR; TCRdb's copy keeps in-frame clones and lacks some. Of about 76,000 clones in the sample, 88% were seen once. Sequenced here: CD4+ or CD8+ T cells sorted from blood, sampled in a trial of the OX40 agonist ivuxolimab. These receptors all come from an adult with an advanced solid tumor such as melanoma, head and neck, liver or kidney cancer.

The J gene is TRBJ2-5, the V gene TRBV15; D could derive from TRBD1 or TRBD2 (5 bases each). Trimming pared 1 base from V and 2 bases from J, leaving 8 bases between. Germline loops: CDR1 LNHNV, CDR2 YYDKDF (reference sequence). The CDR3 contains 14 residues. CDR3 sequence: CATSRGGSQETQYF. Here the CDR3 DNA reads TGTGCCACCAGCAGAGGGGGGAGTCAAGAGACCCAGTACTTC.

V usage is TRBV27 and J usage is TRBJ1-4, with TRBD1 identical over 10 bases. The CDR3 spans 15 residues. The germline V gene encodes CDR1 MNHEY and CDR2 SMNVEV (reference sequence). V lost 4 bases, J lost 7 bases, and 6 bases stayed unmatched. The CDR3, as DNA: TGTGCCAGCAGTTCCAGGACAGGGGGAACTGAAAAACTGTTTTTT. Translating gives CASSSRTGGTEKLFF.

The CDR3 bases are TGTGCCAGCAGTACGACAGGGAGGGAGCAGTACTTC. Amino acids: CASSTTGREQYF. V and J are TRBV28 and TRBJ2-7; D might be TRBD1 (7 bases). The CDR3 totals 12 residues. Germline V gives CDR1 MDHEN, CDR2 SYDVKM. With 5 bases removed from V and 7 bases from J, the gap between germline ends came to 12 bases.

The genes are TRBV7-3 and TRBJ2-1; 7 nucleotides match TRBD1. The CDR3 sequence is 17 residues long. Germline-derived CDR1 and CDR2 are SGHTA and FQGTGA. V shed 2 bases and J 0 bases; nucleotides not matched to a gene: 7. CDR3 loop: CASSLGTGTDSYNEQFF. CDR3 DNA sequence: TGTGCCAGCAGCTTAGGGACCGGGACAGACTCCTACAATGAGCAGTTCTTC.

J is TRBJ2-7 and V is TRBV19; D is perhaps TRBD1 (5 bases). The CDR3 extends over 13 amino acids. The V gene's germline CDR1 is LNHDA and CDR2 SQIVND (reference sequence). Trimming stripped 5 bases from V and 4 bases from J, with 12 bases between. CDR3 protein: CASSPQTVYEQYF. The CDR3 DNA is TGTGCCAGTAGTCCCCAGACAGTTTACGAGCAGTACTTC.

The V call is TRBV6-5, the J call TRBJ2-5; possibly TRBD1 for D (6 bases). This CDR3 spans 16 amino acids. Trimming cost V 2 bases and J 4 bases, with 17 bases left between them. The germline V gene has CDR1 MNHEY and CDR2 SVGAGI. CDR3 DNA: TGTGCCAGCAGTTACCGAATTAACAGGGTAGGAGAGACCCAGTACTTC. This codes for CASSYRINRVGETQYF.

The rearrangement links TRBV27 to TRBJ2-7; 7 bases match TRBD1. There are 16 residues in the CDR3. Germline V CDR1 and CDR2: MNHEY, SMNVEV (reference sequence). The V segment lost 2 bases and the J segment 1 base; nucleotides outside the gene matches: 8. The CDR3 reads CASSLAGTVNSYEQYF. In nucleotides, the CDR3 is TGTGCCAGCAGTTTAGCCGGGACAGTAAATTCCTACGAGCAGTACTTC.

V and J are TRBV28 and TRBJ2-4, with a possible D match to TRBD1 (5 bases). This CDR3 spans 14 amino acids. From germline, CDR1 is MDHEN and CDR2 SYDVKM. Trimming cost V 6 bases and J 2 bases, with 11 bases left between them. The DNA for the CDR3 is TGTGCCAGCAGAGGGGCAGCATCCAAAAACATTCAGTACTTC. It is translated as CASRGAASKNIQYF.

V usage is TRBV19 and J usage is TRBJ2-2, with 7 bases that match TRBD1. The CDR3 has 16 amino acids. The trim removed 5 bases at V and 6 bases at J, leaving 12 bases unmatched. From germline, CDR1 is LNHDA and CDR2 SQIVND (reference sequence). The DNA for the CDR3 is TGTGCCAGTAGTGTACCTCCCTGGACAGGTCCCGGGGAGCTGTTTTTT. It specifies CASSVPPWTGPGELFF.

V gene TRBV15 combines with J gene TRBJ2-3; 9 positions match TRBD2. V dropped 4 bases and J dropped 0; count of bases not matched to a gene: 2. The germline gives CDR1 LNHNV, CDR2 YYDKDF (reference sequence). The CDR3 totals 15 residues. The CDR3 bases are TGTGCCACCAGCATAGCGGGGGAAAGCACAGATACGCAGTATTTT. It encodes CATSIAGESTDTQYF.

The CDR3 spells CASSLSRTGYGTDTQYF. Written as DNA, the CDR3 is TGTGCCAGCAGTTTAAGTAGGACAGGGTATGGCACAGATACGCAGTATTTT. The gene calls are TRBV27 and TRBJ2-3; TRBD1 agrees at 8 bases. Germline CDR1 and CDR2: MNHEY and SMNVEV (reference sequence). This CDR3 spans 17 amino acids. The trim removed 2 bases at V and 1 base at J, leaving 8 bases unmatched.

The V and J genes are TRBV27 and TRBJ1-5, with D unclear. The CDR3 spans 13 residues. From germline, CDR1 is MNHEY and CDR2 SMNVEV (reference sequence). With 3 bases removed from V and 2 bases from J, the gap between germline ends came to 5 bases. The CDR3 sequence is CASSLRGNQPQHF. The CDR3 nucleotides read TGTGCCAGCAGTTTGAGGGGCAATCAGCCCCAGCATTTT.

The V call is TRBV2, the J call TRBJ1-1, with D possibly TRBD1 on 5 matching bases. The CDR3 extends over 12 amino acids. Germline V lookup: CDR1 SNHLY, CDR2 FYNNEI. Trimming left V 6 bases short and J 6 bases short, with 11 bases between. The chain's CDR3 is CASSRAGAEAFF. DNA of the CDR3: TGTGCCAGCAGCCGGGCGGGGGCTGAAGCTTTCTTT.

The gene calls are TRBV19 and TRBJ2-6, with D perhaps TRBD1 (6 bases). Trimming shortened V by 3 bases and J by 0 bases, and 15 bases separated the two germline ends. The CDR3 is made up of 18 amino acids. CDR1 LNHDA and CDR2 SQIVND come from the germline V gene (reference sequence). For the CDR3, the DNA is TGTGCCAGTAGTATGGATCTAGGACAGCGCTCTGGGGCCAACGTCCTGACTTTC. Translated: CASSMDLGQRSGANVLTF.

This sequence joins TRBV5-4 and TRBJ2-3; TRBD2 aligns across 11 bases. CDR1 and CDR2 from the germline V gene are SGHNT and YYREEE (reference sequence). Germline trimming cut 2 bases from V and 3 bases from J; bases unmatched to any gene: 2. The CDR3 is 15 amino acids. Here the CDR3 reads CASSFPSGRTDTQYF. The CDR3 DNA reads as TGTGCCAGCAGCTTCCCTAGCGGGAGGACAGATACGCAGTATTTT. Full variable domain (outside the CDR3, taken from reference TRBV5-4 and TRBJ2-3): ETGVTQSPTHLIKTRGQQVTLRCSSQSGHNTVSWYQQALGQGPQFIFQYYREEENGRGNFPPRFSGLQFPNYSSELNVNALELDDSALYLCASSFPSGRTDTQYFGPGTRLTVL.

The chain joins TRBV15 to TRBJ2-5, with TRBD2 identical over 15 bases. The J call is doubtful: the DNA matches TRBJ2-7 better. This CDR3 has 16 amino acids. The germline CDR1 and CDR2 sequences are LNHNV and YYDKDF (reference sequence). The DNA for the CDR3 is TGTGCCACCAGCAGAGGTGGGACTAGCGGGAGGTACGAGCAGTACTTC. Translation: CATSRGGTSGRYEQYF.

The genes are TRBV4-3 and TRBJ2-7; the D is unclear. CDR1 and CDR2 (germline): LGHNA, YSLEER. The CDR3 extends over 14 amino acids. V dropped 0 bases and J dropped 6 bases, with 12 bases sitting between them. The CDR3 nucleotides are TGCGCCAGCAGCCAAGATCTGGGGTCTCGCGAGCAGTACTTC. It is translated as CASSQDLGSREQYF.

The chain is built from TRBV25-1 and TRBJ2-5; TRBD2 agrees at 10 bases. V lost 8 bases, J lost 4 bases, and 16 bases stayed unmatched. The CDR3 runs 17 residues. CDR1 is MGHDK, CDR2 SYGVNS, per germline. CDR3 bases: TGTGCCAGCTCTAGAGGCCTAGCGGGAGAAATTAGAGAGACCCAGTACTTC. Its protein product is CASSRGLAGEIRETQYF.

The chain employs TRBV5-5 and TRBJ1-3; tentative D call: TRBD1 (6 bases). This CDR3 has 16 amino acids. Deletions cut 4 bases from V and 4 bases from J, with 18 bases between. The germline V gene encodes CDR1 SGHKS and CDR2 YYEKEE (reference sequence). CDR3 nucleotide sequence: TGTGCCAGCAGCCCCGACGGGGGGGCTCGAGGAAACACCATATATTTT. Amino acid sequence: CASSPDGGARGNTIYF.

The chain is built from TRBV7-9 and TRBJ2-3; 8 bases fit TRBD1. Germline V gene data show CDR1 as SEHNR and CDR2 as FQNEAQ (reference sequence). V gave up 5 bases and J gave up 1 base; unmatched junction bases: 8. The CDR3 loop spans 16 amino acids. CDR3 amino acids: CASSPRTGSGTDTQYF. The CDR3 DNA sequence: TGTGCCAGCAGCCCGAGGACAGGGTCAGGCACAGATACGCAGTATTTT.

This chain joins TRBV25-1 and TRBJ2-1, with D hard to call. Germline lookup yields CDR1 MGHDK and CDR2 SYGVNS. The V gene lost 5 bases and the J gene lost 7 bases, with 3 bases spanning the gap. The CDR3 spans 10 residues. CDR3 DNA sequence: TGTGCCAGCAGTCGGAATGAGCAGTTCTTC. It translates to CASSRNEQFF.

Here the CDR3 reads CASSRMTSGRLLGELFF. The CDR3 region has the DNA TGTGCCAGCAGCCGCATGACTAGCGGGAGGCTCCTCGGGGAGCTGTTTTTT. This chain links TRBV14 with TRBJ2-2; 13 nucleotides line up with TRBD2. V was pared by 4 bases and J by 7 bases, with 9 bases of the junction left unmatched. The germline V gene encodes CDR1 SGHDN and CDR2 FVKESK. The CDR3 is 17 amino acids. The complete variable domain, with remaining parts taken from reference TRBV14 and TRBJ2-2, reads EAGVTQFPSHSVIEKGQTVTLRCDPISGHDNLYWYRRVMGKEIKFLLHFVKESKQDESGMPNNRFLAERTGGTYSTLKVQPAELEDSGVYFCASSRMTSGRLLGELFFGEGSRLTVL.

Only one count was recorded for this clone. The rearrangement joins TRBV14 to TRBJ2-5, with TRBD2 matching 8 bases. This CDR3 has 18 residues. The junction had 12 bases not matched to a gene; V was cut back by 1 base and J by 2 bases. The germline gives CDR1 SGHDN, CDR2 FVKESK. The CDR3 sequence is CASSQGMTAGGIQETQYF. The CDR3 DNA reads as TGTGCCAGCAGCCAAGGGATGACCGCGGGAGGAATACAAGAGACCCAGTACTTC.

V and J are TRBV4-1 and TRBJ2-7, with 10 bases identical to TRBD2. Germline V CDR1 and CDR2: MGHRA, YSYEKL. This CDR3 comprises 19 residues. After removal of 2 bases from V and 6 bases from J, the junction contained 19 bases not matched to a gene. CDR3 coding DNA: TGCGCCAGCAGCCAACCCATAATTAGCGGGAGGATTCGCGGGGTCGAGCAGTACTTC. Its protein is CASSQPIISGRIRGVEQYF.

By proportion, this clone is medium-sized. This chain uses TRBV7-9 with TRBJ1-5; D is possibly TRBD1 (5 bases). V was cut by 4 bases and J by 1 base, with 14 bases left in between. This CDR3 is built from 16 residues. The V gene's germline CDR1 is SEHNR and CDR2 FQNEAQ (reference sequence). CDR3 sequence reads: CASSSLSGGSNQPQHF. CDR3 in DNA: TGTGCCAGCAGCTCCCTATCCGGGGGAAGCAATCAGCCCCAGCATTTT.

The CDR3 region is CASSFIQSSGNTIYF. The DNA of the CDR3 is TGTGCCAGCAGTTTTATTCAATCTTCTGGAAACACCATATATTTT. The rearrangement links TRBV27 to TRBJ1-3; no definite D call. The CDR3 has 15 amino acids. The V end was cut by 3 bases, the J end by 1 base, with 10 bases between. Germline lookup yields CDR1 MNHEY and CDR2 SMNVEV (reference sequence).

A single count supports this clone. The chain recombines TRBV7-8 with TRBJ2-3; 10 bases align to TRBD2. J gave up 1 base and V 1 base, and 2 bases lay outside the gene matches. The CDR3 contains 16 residues. Germline V gene sequence: CDR1 SGHVS, CDR2 FQNEAQ. DNA for the CDR3: TGTGCCAGCAGCTTAGGACTAGCGGGTCGCACAGATACGCAGTATTTT. It is translated as CASSLGLAGRTDTQYF.

The rearrangement links TRBV27 to TRBJ2-3, with 10 bases fitting TRBD2. The CDR3 has 16 amino acids. J lost 2 bases, V lost 2 bases, and 4 bases had no gene match. Germline V lookup: CDR1 MNHEY, CDR2 SMNVEV (reference sequence). The CDR3 sequence is CASSLGLADITDTQYF. In DNA, the CDR3 is TGTGCCAGCAGTTTAGGACTAGCGGATATCACAGATACGCAGTATTTT.

This clone has a handful of counts. The chain combines TRBV28 with TRBJ1-1; D is perhaps TRBD1 (5 bases). Germline V lookup: CDR1 MDHEN, CDR2 SYDVKM. V lost 5 bases and J lost 1, with 17 bases in between. The CDR3 sequence is 16 residues long. CDR3 DNA: TGTGCCAGCAGTCCGGGGGACGGAGGAGGGAACACTGAAGCTTTCTTT. Amino acid sequence: CASSPGDGGGNTEAFF.

The rearrangement joins TRBV30 to TRBJ2-5; D remains ambiguous. Germline values: CDR1 GTSNPN, CDR2 SVGIG (reference sequence). V lost 0 bases and J 5 bases, leaving 10 bases between the germline ends. This CDR3 region has 13 residues. The CDR3 DNA reads TGTGCCTGGAGTGTTGGCCTAAGGGAGACCCAGTACTTC. It yields the protein CAWSVGLRETQYF.